This TCR beta chain was recorded in a study of blood T cell repertoires in COVID-19. About the study: T cells, B-cell-depleted T cells, or PBMCs provided the cDNA or gDNA that served as material.

The repertoire was sequenced with immunoSEQ multiplex PCR; TCRdb's copy has only in-frame clones and lacks some. The table includes roughly 260,000 clones, around 90% detected once. Unmatched junction bases numbered 10, after V lost 2 bases and J lost 10 bases. CDR3 size: 13 residues. In germline, CDR1 is GTSNPN, CDR2 SVGIG (reference sequence). The TCR comes from a woman between 45 and 65 years old who had recovered from COVID-19. The chain carries TRBV30 and TRBJ1-1, with 7 bases aligning to TRBD1. Specimen: peripheral blood. The CDR3 protein is CAWSPHSRGAAFF. DNA of the CDR3: TGTGCCTGGAGTCCGCACTCCAGGGGGGCAGCTTTCTTT. Using reference TRBV30 and TRBJ1-1 for the parts outside the CDR3, the full variable domain is SQTIHQWPATLVQPVGSPLSLECTVEGTSNPNLYWYRQAAGRGLQLLFYSVGIGQISSEVPQNLSASRPQDRQFILSSKKLLLSDSGFYLCAWSPHSRGAAFFGQGTRLTVV.